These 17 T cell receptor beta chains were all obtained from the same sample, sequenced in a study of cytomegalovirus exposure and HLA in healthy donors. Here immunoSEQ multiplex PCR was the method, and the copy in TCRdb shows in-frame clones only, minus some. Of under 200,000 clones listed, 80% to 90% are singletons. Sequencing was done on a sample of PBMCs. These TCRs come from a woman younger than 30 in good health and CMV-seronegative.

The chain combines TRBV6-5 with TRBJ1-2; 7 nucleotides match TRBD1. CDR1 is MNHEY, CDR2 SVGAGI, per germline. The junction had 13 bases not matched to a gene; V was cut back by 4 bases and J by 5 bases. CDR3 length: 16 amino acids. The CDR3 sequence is CASSSTLTGQPYGYTF. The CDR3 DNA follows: TGTGCCAGCAGTTCCACTTTAACGGGACAGCCTTATGGCTACACCTTC.

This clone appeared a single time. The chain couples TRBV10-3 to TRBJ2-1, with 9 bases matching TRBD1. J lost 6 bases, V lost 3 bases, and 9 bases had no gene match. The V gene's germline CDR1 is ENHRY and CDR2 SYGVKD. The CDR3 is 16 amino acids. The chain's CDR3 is CAISDTTGGSGNEQFF. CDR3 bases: TGTGCCATCAGTGATACGACAGGGGGGTCTGGCAATGAGCAGTTCTTC.

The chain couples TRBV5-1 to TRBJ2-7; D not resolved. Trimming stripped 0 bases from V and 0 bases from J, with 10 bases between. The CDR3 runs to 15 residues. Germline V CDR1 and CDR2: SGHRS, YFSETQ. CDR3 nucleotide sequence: TGCGCCAGCAGCTTGGACAGAACCAGCTCCTACGAGCAGTACTTC. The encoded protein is CASSLDRTSSYEQYF.

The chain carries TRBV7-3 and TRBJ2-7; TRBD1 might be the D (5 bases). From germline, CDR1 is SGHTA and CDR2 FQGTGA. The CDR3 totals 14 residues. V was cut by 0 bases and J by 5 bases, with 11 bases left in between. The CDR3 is CASSLTSGSDEQYF. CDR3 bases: TGTGCCAGCAGCTTAACGTCAGGGTCAGACGAGCAGTACTTC.

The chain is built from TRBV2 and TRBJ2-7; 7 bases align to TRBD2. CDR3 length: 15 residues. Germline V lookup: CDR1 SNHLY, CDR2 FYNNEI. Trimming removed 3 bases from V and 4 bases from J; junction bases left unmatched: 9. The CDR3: CASSDQGGALYEQYF. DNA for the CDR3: TGTGCCAGCAGTGATCAGGGAGGGGCTTTGTACGAGCAGTACTTC.

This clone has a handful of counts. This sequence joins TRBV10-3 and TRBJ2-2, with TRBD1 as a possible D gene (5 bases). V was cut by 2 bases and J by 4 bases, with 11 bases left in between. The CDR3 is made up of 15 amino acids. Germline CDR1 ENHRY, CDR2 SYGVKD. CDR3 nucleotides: TGTGCCATCAGTGAGAAGGGGCAGATCACCGGGGAGCTGTTTTTT. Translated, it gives CAISEKGQITGELFF.

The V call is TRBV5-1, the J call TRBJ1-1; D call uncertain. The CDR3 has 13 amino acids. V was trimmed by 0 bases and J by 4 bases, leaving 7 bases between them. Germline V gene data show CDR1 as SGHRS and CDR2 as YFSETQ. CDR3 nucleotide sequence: TGCGCCAGCAGCTTGGTGCCAGGCACTGAAGCTTTCTTT. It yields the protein CASSLVPGTEAFF. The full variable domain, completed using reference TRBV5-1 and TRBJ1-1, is KAGVTQTPRYLIKTRGQQVTLSCSPISGHRSVSWYQQTPGQGLQFLFEYFSETQRNKGNFPGRFSGRQFSNSRSEMNVSTLELGDSALYLCASSLVPGTEAFFGQGTRLTVV.

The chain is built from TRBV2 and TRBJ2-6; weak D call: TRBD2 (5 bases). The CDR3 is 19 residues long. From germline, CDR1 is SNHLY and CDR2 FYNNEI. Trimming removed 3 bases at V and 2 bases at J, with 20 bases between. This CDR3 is CASSDPRTIAGPGANVLTF. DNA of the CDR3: TGTGCCAGCAGTGACCCAAGAACAATCGCGGGTCCTGGGGCCAACGTCCTGACTTTC.

The CDR3 nucleotides are TGTGCCAGCAGTTTTAGCCAGGGTCGCTATGGCTACACCTTC. Translation gives CASSFSQGRYGYTF. The V gene is TRBV7-8, the J gene TRBJ1-2, with D perhaps TRBD1 (5 bases). Trimming took 6 bases from V and 4 from J, leaving 15 bases between them. The CDR3 totals 14 residues. Germline loops: CDR1 SGHVS, CDR2 FQNEAQ.

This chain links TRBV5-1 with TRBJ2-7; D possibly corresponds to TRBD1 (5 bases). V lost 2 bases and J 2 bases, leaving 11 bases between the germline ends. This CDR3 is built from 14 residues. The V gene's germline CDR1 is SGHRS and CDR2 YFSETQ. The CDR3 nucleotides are TGCGCCAGCAGCTTTCGTCAGGGCGCCTACGAGCAGTACTTC. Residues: CASSFRQGAYEQYF.

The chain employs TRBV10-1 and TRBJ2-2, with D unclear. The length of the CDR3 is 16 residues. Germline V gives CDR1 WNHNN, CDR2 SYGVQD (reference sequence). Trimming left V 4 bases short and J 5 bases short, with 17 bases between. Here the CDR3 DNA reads TGCGCCAGCAGTGGCGATAGTGCTCGGAGAACCGGGGAGCTGTTTTTT. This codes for CASSGDSARRTGELFF.

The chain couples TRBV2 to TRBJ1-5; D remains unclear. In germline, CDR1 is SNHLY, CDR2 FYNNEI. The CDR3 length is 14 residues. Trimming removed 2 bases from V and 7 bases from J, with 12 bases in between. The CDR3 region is CASSEYNSRQPQHF. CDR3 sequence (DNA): TGTGCCAGCAGTGAATATAACAGCCGGCAGCCCCAGCATTTT. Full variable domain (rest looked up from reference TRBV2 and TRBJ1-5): EPEVTQTPSHQVTQMGQEVILRCVPISNHLYFYWYRQILGQKVEFLVSFYNNEISEKSEIFDDQFSVERPDGSNFTLKIRSTKLEDSAMYFCASSEYNSRQPQHFGDGTRLSIL.

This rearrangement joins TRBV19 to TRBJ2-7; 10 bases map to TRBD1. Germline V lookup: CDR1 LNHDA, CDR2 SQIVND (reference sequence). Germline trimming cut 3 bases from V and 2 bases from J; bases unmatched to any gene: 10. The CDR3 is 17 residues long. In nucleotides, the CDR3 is TGTGCCAGTAGTATGAACCCACCGGGACAGGGGACCTACGAGCAGTACTTC. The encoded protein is CASSMNPPGQGTYEQYF.

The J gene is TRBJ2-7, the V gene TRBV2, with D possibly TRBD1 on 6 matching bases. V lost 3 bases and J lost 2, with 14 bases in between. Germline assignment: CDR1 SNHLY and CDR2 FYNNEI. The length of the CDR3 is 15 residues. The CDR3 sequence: CASSESSGQPYEQYF. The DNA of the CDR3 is TGTGCCAGCAGTGAGTCTTCAGGACAGCCCTACGAGCAGTACTTC.

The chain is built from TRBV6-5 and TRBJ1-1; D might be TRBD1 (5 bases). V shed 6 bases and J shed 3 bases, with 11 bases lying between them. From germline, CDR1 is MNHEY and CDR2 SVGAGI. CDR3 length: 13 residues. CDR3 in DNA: TGTGCCAGCAGCCCGACAGAACACACTGAAGCTTTCTTT. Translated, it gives CASSPTEHTEAFF.

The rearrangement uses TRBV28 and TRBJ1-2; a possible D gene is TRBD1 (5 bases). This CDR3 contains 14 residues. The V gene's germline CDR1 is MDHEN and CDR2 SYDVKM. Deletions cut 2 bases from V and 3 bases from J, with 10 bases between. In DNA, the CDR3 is TGTGCCAGCAGTTTAGGGGCAGTTTACTATGGCTACACCTTC. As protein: CASSLGAVYYGYTF.

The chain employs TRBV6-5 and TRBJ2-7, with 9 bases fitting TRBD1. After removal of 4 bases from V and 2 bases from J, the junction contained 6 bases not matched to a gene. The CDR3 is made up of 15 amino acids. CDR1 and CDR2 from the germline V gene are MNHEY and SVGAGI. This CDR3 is CASSWGQGGAYEQYF. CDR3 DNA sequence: TGTGCCAGCAGTTGGGGACAGGGCGGGGCCTACGAGCAGTACTTC.